Described below is a single TCR beta chain sequence and its context. This clonotype was counted between two and nine times. The target of this receptor is not known. No base-level quality is on record; no much larger clone is a single base apart. Sequences SGHRS (CDR1) and YFSETQ (CDR2) are obtained from the germline V gene. The germline ends are 7 bases apart after V is trimmed by 0 bases and J by 0 bases. The CDR3 contains 14 residues, cysteine and phenylalanine counted. CDR3 DNA only is kept here, 42 bases in frame from base 1. This entry is derived from a study of response to subunit inactivated influenza vaccine (dated by TCRdb to 2017 to 2018). About the investigation overall: The study used deep quantitative T cell receptor repertoire profiling to track responses to a trivalent subunit inactivated influenza vaccine. Overall study results and their limits: The authors suggested that each seasonal influenza vaccination may recruit only a limited number of new T cells.

Libraries were built with RT-PCR. TCRdb lists the instrument as Illumina HiSeq 2500. TCRdb took the public reads, trimmed them with fastp at Q25, ran MiXCR for clone calling and kept in-frame beta chains. Every distinct CDR3 protein forms one entry, paired with its most common genes and DNA. For this sample there are roughly 500,000 distinct CDR3 sequences; approximately 15% appear just once. The ten largest clones represent around 3% of the sample. This sequence was found in a man aged 50 to 75 who received an inactivated influenza vaccine. Donor details come from another sample of the same person, matched by shared clones. The chain joins TRBV5-1 to TRBJ2-7; tentative D gene TRBD1, with 6 bases matching. Sequencing used CD4+ T cells sorted from PBMCs, obtained less than 30 months after vaccination. The CDR3 region reads CASSLGDTSYEQYF. The nucleotides are TGCGCCAGCAGCTTGGGGGACACCTCCTACGAGCAGTACTTC.